These 9 T cell receptor beta chains came from one sample sequenced in a study of technical replicates of blood from a few donors. Produced via immunoSEQ multiplex PCR; TCRdb's table is partial and in-frame only. The table has about 68,000 clones, 95% to 97% seen once. The sample was T cells isolated from PBMCs. These receptors were obtained from a human donor in good health.

The chain uses TRBV5-4 and TRBJ2-1; D may be TRBD2 (6 bases). The V and J ends lost 4 bases and 2 bases respectively, with 10 bases between them. The CDR3 length is 14 residues. In germline, CDR1 is SGHNT, CDR2 YYREEE (reference sequence). This CDR3 is CASSPGLPYNEQFF. CDR3 DNA: TGTGCCAGCAGCCCGGGACTTCCCTACAATGAGCAGTTCTTC.

V gene TRBV19 combines with J gene TRBJ1-1; D is undetermined. Trimming took 3 bases from V and 8 from J, leaving 10 bases between them. Germline CDR1 is LNHDA and CDR2 is SQIVND (reference sequence). This CDR3 comprises 12 residues. CDR3 loop: CASSMNEIEAFF. CDR3 in DNA: TGTGCCAGTAGTATGAACGAGATAGAAGCTTTCTTT.

CDR3 sequence (DNA): TGTGCCAGCAGCTCCGGGATCTCCTACAATGAGCAGTTCTTC. This sequence encodes CASSSGISYNEQFF. This chain links TRBV11-2 with TRBJ2-1, with D perhaps TRBD2 (5 bases). Trimming took 4 bases from V and 0 from J, leaving 7 bases between them. The CDR3 runs 14 residues. CDR1 and CDR2 from the germline V gene are SGHAT and FQNNGV. The entire variable domain, with the rest obtained from reference TRBV11-2 and TRBJ2-1, is as follows: EAGVAQSPRYKIIEKRQSVAFWCNPISGHATLYWYQQILGQGPKLLIQFQNNGVVDDSQLPKDRFSAERLKGVDSTLKIQPAKLEDSAVYLCASSSGISYNEQFFGPGTRLTVL.

The V and J genes are TRBV29-1 and TRBJ2-7, with a tentative D call TRBD2 (5 bases). The CDR3 is 14 amino acids. Germline V gene data show CDR1 as SQVTM and CDR2 as ANQGSEA. The CDR3 reads CSRAVGVIIHEQYF. CDR3 nucleotide sequence: TGCAGTCGGGCGGTGGGAGTAATCATCCACGAGCAGTACTTC.

This chain connects TRBV28 to TRBJ1-5, with 8 bases lining up with TRBD1. Germline trimming cut 3 bases from V and 5 bases from J; bases unmatched to any gene: 6. The CDR3 has 15 amino acids. CDR1 is MDHEN and CDR2 is SYDVKM in the germline V gene. The DNA of the CDR3 is TGTGCCAGCAGTTTCGTAGGACAGGGTTATCAGCCCCAGCATTTT. Translated, it gives CASSFVGQGYQPQHF.

This clone was detected once. This sequence joins TRBV6-1 and TRBJ2-7; D ambiguous. Between the trimmed V and J ends, which lost 4 bases and 0 bases, there was a span of 16 bases. Germline loops: CDR1 MNHNS, CDR2 SASEGT. CDR3 length: 16 amino acids. The CDR3 DNA follows: TGTGCCAGCAGTGGGGCCACTCAGGTTATCTCCTACGAGCAGTACTTC. Its translation: CASSGATQVISYEQYF.

The chain employs TRBV27 and TRBJ1-2; D is possibly TRBD1 (6 bases). V shed 10 bases and J shed 4 bases, with 19 bases lying between them. Germline CDR1 is MNHEY and CDR2 is SMNVEV (reference sequence). This CDR3 is 14 amino acids long. The CDR3 sequence is CATALGGGLYGYTF. Written as DNA, the CDR3 is TGTGCCACCGCCCTGGGGGGGGGCCTCTATGGCTACACCTTC.

The chain uses TRBV30 and TRBJ2-7; D remains ambiguous. CDR3 length: 12 residues. Looked up from germline, CDR1 is GTSNPN and CDR2 is SVGIG (reference sequence). The V end lost 0 bases, the J end lost 3 bases, and 6 bases lay between the germline ends. Here the CDR3 reads CAWSVNSYEQYF. CDR3 nucleotide sequence: TGTGCCTGGAGTGTAAACAGCTACGAGCAGTACTTC.

The chain combines TRBV28 with TRBJ2-1, with D uncertain. Germline CDR1 and CDR2: MDHEN and SYDVKM. This CDR3 comprises 14 residues. The V and J ends lost 6 bases and 4 bases respectively, with 13 bases between them. The CDR3 loop is CASSWAHRYNEQFF. The CDR3 DNA reads TGTGCCAGCAGCTGGGCCCACCGATACAATGAGCAGTTCTTC. The full variable domain, rest sourced from reference TRBV28 and TRBJ2-1, is DVKVTQSSRYLVKRTGEKVFLECVQDMDHENMFWYRQDPGLGLRLIYFSYDVKMKEKGDIPEGYSVSREKKERFSLILESASTNQTSMYLCASSWAHRYNEQFFGPGTRLTVL.